This T cell receptor beta chain was found in a study of OX40 agonist ivuxolimab in advanced cancers. Turning to the study itself: Previous treatment with anti-PD-1, anti-PD-L1 or anti-CTLA-4 therapy was allowed; approximately 40% had received some.

Blood samples were obtained at baseline, cycle 4 day 1, and cycle 7 day 1. Details on this clone: The antigen is undetermined.

Here immunoSEQ multiplex PCR was the method, and the copy in TCRdb shows in-frame clones only, minus some. This sample yields about 33,000 clones, of which approximately 89% are seen a single time; about 26% belongs to the top ten. Study results and caveats: CD8+ T cells were the subset that, on average, had more expanded clones than CD4+. The authors also found low normalized T-cell clonal expansion in some nonresponders.

This CDR3 spans 16 amino acids. Germline assignment: CDR1 LNHDA and CDR2 SQIVND (reference sequence). With V trimmed by 6 bases and J by 5 bases, 11 bases remained unmatched. The rearrangement joins TRBV19 to TRBJ2-3, with 10 nucleotides matching TRBD1. The clonotype comes from an adult with an advanced solid tumor such as melanoma, head and neck, liver or kidney cancer. The sequenced sample was CD4+ or CD8+ T cells sorted from blood, obtained in a trial of the OX40 agonist ivuxolimab. The CDR3 spells CASRPEGTGVEDTQYF. CDR3 nucleotides: TGTGCCAGTAGGCCCGAGGGGACAGGGGTAGAAGATACGCAGTATTTT.